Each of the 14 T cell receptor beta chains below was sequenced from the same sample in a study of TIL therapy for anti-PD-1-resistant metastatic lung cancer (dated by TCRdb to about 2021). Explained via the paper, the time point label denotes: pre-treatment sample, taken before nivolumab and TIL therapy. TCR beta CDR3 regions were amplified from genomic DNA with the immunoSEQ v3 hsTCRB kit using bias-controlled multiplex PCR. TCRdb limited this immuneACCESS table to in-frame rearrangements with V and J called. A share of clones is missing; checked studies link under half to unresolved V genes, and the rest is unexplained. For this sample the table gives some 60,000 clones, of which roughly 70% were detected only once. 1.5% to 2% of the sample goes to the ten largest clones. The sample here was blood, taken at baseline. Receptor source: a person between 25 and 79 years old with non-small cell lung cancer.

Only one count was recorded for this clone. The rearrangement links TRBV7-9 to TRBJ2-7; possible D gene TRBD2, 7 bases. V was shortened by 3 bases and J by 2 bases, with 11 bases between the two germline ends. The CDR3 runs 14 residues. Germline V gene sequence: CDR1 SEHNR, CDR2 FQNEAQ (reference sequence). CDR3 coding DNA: TGTGCCAGCAGCTTGGGGGGGCTTACCTACGAGCAGTACTTC. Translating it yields CASSLGGLTYEQYF. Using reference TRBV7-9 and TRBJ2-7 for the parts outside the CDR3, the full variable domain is DTGVSQNPRHKITKRGQNVTFRCDPISEHNRLYWYRQTLGQGPEFLTYFQNEAQLEKSRLLSDRFSAERPKGSFSTLEIQRTEQGDSAMYLCASSLGGLTYEQYFGPGTRLTVT.

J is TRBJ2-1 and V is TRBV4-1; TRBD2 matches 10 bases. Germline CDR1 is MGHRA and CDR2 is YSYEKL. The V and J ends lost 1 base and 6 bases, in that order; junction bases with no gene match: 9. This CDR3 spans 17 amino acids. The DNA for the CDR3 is TGCGCCAGCAGCCAAGGAGTACTAGCGGGAAAATTCAATGAGCAGTTCTTC. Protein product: CASSQGVLAGKFNEQFF.

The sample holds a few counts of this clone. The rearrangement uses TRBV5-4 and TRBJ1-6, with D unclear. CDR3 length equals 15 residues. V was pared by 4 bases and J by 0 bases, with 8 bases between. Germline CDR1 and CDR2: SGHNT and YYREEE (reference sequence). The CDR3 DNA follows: TGTGCCAGCAGCCCGTCCCGCTCCTATAATTCACCCCTCCACTTT. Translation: CASSPSRSYNSPLHF.

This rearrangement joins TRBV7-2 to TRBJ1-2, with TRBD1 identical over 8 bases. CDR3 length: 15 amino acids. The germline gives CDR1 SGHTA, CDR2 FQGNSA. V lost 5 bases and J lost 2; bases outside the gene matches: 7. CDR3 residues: CASSNGQGGNYGYTF. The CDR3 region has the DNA TGTGCCAGCAGCAACGGACAGGGAGGAAACTATGGCTACACCTTC. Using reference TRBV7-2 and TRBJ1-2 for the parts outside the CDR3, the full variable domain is GAGVSQSPSNKVTEKGKDVELRCDPISGHTALYWYRQSLGQGLEFLIYFQGNSAPDKSGLPSDRFSAERTGGSVSTLTIQRTQQEDSAVYLCASSNGQGGNYGYTFGSGTRLTVV.

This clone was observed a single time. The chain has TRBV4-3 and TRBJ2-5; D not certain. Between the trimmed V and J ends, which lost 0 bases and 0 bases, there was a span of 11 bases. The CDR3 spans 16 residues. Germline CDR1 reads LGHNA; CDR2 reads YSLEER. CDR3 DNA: TGCGCCAGCAGCCAAGATGCCTACCTTTACCAAGAGACCCAGTACTTC. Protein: CASSQDAYLYQETQYF.

The CDR3 DNA follows: TGTGCCAGCAGTGCAAATGGCCGCTACGAGCAGTACTTC. Translated, it gives CASSANGRYEQYF. The V call is TRBV2, the J call TRBJ2-7; no clear D gene. The germline CDR1 and CDR2 sequences are SNHLY and FYNNEI. This CDR3 region has 13 residues. Trimming pared 4 bases from V and 3 bases from J, leaving 10 bases between.

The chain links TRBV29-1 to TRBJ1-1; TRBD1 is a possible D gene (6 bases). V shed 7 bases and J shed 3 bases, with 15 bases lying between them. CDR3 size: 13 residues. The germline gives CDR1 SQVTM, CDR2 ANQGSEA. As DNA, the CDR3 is TGCAGCGACGGGACACATCCGGACACTGAAGCTTTCTTT. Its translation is CSDGTHPDTEAFF.

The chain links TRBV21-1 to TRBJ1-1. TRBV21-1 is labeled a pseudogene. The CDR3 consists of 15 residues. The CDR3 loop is CASRRQGRGNTEAFF. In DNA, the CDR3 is TGTGCCAGCAGGCGCCAGGGGAGGGGGAACACTGAAGCTTTCTTT.

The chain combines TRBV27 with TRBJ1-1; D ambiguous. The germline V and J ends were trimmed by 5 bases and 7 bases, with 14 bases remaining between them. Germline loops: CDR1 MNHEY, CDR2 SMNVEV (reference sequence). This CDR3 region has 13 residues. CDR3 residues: CASSIGQDGEAFF. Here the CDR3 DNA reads TGTGCCAGCAGTATCGGGCAGGACGGTGAAGCTTTCTTT.

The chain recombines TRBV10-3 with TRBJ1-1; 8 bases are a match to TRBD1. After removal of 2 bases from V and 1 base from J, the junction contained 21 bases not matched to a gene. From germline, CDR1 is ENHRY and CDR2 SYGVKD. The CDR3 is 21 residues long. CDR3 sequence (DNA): TGTGCCATCAGTGAGGTGGGATTGTGGGGAGGACAGGGAGATCAGAACACTGAAGCTTTCTTT. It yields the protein CAISEVGLWGGQGDQNTEAFF.

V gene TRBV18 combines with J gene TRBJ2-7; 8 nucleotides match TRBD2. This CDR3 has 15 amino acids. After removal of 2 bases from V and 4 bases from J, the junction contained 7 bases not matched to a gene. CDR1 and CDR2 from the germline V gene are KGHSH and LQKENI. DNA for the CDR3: TGTGCCAGCTCACCAGGACTAGCCTCTTCTTACGAGCAGTACTTC. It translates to CASSPGLASSYEQYF.

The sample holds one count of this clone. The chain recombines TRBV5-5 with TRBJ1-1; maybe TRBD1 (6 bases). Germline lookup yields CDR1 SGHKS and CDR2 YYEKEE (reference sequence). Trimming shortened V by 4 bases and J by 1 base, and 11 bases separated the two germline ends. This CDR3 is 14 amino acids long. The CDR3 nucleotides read TGTGCCAGCAGCCCGGGGGCGGGGAACACTGAAGCTTTCTTT. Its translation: CASSPGAGNTEAFF.

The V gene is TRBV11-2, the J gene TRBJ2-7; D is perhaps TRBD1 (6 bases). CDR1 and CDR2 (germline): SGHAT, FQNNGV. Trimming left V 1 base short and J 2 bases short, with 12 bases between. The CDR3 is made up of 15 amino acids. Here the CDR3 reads CASSLVGTRAYEQYF. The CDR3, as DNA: TGTGCCAGCAGCTTAGTCGGGACAAGAGCCTACGAGCAGTACTTC.

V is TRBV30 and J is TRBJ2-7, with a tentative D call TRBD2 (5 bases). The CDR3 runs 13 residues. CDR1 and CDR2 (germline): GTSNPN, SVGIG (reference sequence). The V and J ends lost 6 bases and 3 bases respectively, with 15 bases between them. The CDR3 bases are TGTGCCTGTTGGGCTAAACTAGGCTACGAGCAGTACTTC. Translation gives CACWAKLGYEQYF.